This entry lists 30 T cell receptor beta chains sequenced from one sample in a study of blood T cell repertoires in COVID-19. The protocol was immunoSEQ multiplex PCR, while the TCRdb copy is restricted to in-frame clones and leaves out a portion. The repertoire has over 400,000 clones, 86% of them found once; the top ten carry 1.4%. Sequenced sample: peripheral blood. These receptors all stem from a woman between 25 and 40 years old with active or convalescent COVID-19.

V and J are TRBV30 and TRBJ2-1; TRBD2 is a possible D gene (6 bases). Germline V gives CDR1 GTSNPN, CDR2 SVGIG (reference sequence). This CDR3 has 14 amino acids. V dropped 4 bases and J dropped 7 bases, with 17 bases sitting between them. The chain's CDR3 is CAWNGRWRDNEQFF. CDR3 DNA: TGTGCCTGGAATGGTCGATGGCGGGATAATGAGCAGTTCTTC.

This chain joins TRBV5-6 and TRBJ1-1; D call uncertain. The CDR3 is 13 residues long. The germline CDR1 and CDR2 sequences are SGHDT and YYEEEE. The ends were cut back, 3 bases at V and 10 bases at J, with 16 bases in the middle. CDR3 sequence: CASSWEKLGGAFF. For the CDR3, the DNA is TGTGCCAGCAGCTGGGAAAAGCTGGGAGGAGCTTTCTTT.

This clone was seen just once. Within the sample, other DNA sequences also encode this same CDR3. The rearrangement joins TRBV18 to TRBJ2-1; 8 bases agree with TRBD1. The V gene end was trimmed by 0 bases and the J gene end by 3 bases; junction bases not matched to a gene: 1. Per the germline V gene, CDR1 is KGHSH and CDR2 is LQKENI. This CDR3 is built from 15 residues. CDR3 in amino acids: CASSPPDRGYNEQFF. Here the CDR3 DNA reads TGTGCCAGCTCACCACCCGACAGGGGCTACAATGAGCAGTTCTTC.

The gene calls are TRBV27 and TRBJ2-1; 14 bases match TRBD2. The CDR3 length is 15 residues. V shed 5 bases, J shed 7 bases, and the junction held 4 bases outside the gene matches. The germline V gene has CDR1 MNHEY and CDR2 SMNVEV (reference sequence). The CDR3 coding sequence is TGTGCCAGCAGTGCCGGGACTAGCGGGGGTAATGAGCAGTTCTTC. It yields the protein CASSAGTSGGNEQFF.

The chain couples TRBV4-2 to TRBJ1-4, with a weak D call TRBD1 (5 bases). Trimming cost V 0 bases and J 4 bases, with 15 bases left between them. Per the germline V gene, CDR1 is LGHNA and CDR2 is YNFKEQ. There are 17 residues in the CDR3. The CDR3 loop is CASSQDHPRGSNEKLFF. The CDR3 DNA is TGTGCCAGCAGCCAAGACCACCCTCGGGGGAGTAATGAAAAACTGTTTTTT.

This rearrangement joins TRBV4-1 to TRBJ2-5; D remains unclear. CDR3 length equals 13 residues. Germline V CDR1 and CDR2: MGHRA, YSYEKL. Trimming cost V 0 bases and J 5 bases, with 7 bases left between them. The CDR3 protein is CASSQDIRETQYF. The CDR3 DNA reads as TGCGCCAGCAGCCAAGATATACGGGAGACCCAGTACTTC.

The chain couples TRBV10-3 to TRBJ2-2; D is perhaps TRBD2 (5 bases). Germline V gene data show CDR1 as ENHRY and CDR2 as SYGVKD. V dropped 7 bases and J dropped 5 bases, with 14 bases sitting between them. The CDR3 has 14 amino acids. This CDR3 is CAINTRSGTGELFF. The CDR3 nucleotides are TGTGCCATCAATACTCGCTCGGGAACCGGGGAGCTGTTTTTT.

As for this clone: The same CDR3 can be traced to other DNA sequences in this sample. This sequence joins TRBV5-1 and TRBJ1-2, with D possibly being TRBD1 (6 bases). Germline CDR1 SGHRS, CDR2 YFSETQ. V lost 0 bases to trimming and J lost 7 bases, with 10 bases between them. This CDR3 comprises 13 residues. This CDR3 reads CASSLGQAGGYTF. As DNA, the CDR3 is TGCGCCAGCAGCTTGGGACAGGCGGGTGGCTACACCTTC.

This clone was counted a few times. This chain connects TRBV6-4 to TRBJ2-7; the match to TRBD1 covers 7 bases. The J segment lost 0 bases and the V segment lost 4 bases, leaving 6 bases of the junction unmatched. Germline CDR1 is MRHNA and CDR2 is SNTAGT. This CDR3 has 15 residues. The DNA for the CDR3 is TGTGCCAGCAGTGCCGGGACAGCCGGCTCCTACGAGCAGTACTTC. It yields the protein CASSAGTAGSYEQYF.

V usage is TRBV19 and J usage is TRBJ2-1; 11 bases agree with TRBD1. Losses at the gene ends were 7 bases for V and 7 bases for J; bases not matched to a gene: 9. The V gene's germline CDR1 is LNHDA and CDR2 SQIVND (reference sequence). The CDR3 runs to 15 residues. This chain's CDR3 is CASTRTGGRVNEQFF. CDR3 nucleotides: TGTGCCAGTACGCGGACAGGGGGCAGGGTTAATGAGCAGTTCTTC.

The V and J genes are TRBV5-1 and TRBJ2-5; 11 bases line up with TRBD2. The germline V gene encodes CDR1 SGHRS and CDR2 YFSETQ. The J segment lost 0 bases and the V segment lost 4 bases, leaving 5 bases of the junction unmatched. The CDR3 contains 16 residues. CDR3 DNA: TGCGCCAGCAGCCAGGGACTAGCGGCATACCAAGAGACCCAGTACTTC. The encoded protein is CASSQGLAAYQETQYF. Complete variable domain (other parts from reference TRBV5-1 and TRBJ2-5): KAGVTQTPRYLIKTRGQQVTLSCSPISGHRSVSWYQQTPGQGLQFLFEYFSETQRNKGNFPGRFSGRQFSNSRSEMNVSTLELGDSALYLCASSQGLAAYQETQYFGPGTRLLVL.

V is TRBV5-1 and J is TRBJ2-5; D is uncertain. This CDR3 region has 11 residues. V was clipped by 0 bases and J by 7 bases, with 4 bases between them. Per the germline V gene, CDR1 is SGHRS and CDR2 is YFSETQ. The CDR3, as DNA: TGCGCCAGCAGCTTGGACGGGACCCAGTACTTC. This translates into CASSLDGTQYF.

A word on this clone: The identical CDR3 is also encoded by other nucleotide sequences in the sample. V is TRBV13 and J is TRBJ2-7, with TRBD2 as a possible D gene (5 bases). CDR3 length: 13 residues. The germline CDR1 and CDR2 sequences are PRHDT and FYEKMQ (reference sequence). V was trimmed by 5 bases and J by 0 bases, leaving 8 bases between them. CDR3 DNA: TGTGCCAGCAGCCCCCGGGGCTCCTACGAGCAGTACTTC. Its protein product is CASSPRGSYEQYF.

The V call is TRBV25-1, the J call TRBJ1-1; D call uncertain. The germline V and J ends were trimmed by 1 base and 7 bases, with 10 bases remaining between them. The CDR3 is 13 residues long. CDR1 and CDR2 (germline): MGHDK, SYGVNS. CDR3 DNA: TGTGCCAGCAGTGAATTTGGGAGGTTTGAAGCTTTCTTT. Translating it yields CASSEFGRFEAFF.

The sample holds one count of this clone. The CDR3 loop reads CASSDYTGTGNGYTF. The CDR3 DNA follows: TGTGCCAGCAGTGACTATACCGGGACAGGGAATGGCTACACCTTC. This chain links TRBV6-2 or TRBV6-3 with TRBJ1-2, with 9 bases that match TRBD1. Looked up from germline, CDR1 is MNHEY and CDR2 is SVGEGT. The CDR3 is made up of 15 amino acids. V lost 5 bases, J lost 6 bases, and 10 bases stayed unmatched.

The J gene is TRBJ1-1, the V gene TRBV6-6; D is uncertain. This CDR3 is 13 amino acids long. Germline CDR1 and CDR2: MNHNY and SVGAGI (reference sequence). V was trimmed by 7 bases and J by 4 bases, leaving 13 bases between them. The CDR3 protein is CASTPGWGTEAFF. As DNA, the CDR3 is TGTGCCAGCACCCCGGGGTGGGGCACTGAAGCTTTCTTT.

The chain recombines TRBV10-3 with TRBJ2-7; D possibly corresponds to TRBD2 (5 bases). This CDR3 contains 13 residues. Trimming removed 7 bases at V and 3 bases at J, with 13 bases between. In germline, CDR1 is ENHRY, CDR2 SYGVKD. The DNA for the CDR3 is TGTGCCATCACTCTACGGGAAGGCTACGAGCAGTACTTC. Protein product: CAITLREGYEQYF.

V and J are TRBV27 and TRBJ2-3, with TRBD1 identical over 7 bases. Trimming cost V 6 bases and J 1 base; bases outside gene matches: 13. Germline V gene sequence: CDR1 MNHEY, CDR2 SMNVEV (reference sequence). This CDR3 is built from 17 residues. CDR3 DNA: TGTGCCAGCAGAACTAAAGGGGGCTTTGTTGGCACAGATACGCAGTATTTT. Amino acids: CASRTKGGFVGTDTQYF.

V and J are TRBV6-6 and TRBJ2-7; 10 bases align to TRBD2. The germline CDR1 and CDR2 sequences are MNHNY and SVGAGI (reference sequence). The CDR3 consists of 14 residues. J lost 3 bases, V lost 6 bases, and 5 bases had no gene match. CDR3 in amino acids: CASSTSGENYEQYF. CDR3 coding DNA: TGTGCCAGCAGCACTAGCGGGGAAAACTACGAGCAGTACTTC.

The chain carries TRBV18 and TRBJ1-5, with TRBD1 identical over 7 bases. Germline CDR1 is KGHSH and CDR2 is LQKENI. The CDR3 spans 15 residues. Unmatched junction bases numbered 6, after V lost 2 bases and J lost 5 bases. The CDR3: CASSPRRGRDQPQHF. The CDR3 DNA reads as TGTGCCAGCTCACCAAGGAGGGGGCGAGATCAGCCCCAGCATTTT.

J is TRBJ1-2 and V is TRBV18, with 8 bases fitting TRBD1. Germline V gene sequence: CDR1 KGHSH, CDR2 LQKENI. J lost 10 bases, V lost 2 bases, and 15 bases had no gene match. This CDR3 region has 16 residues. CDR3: CASSPSRGQGATDYTF. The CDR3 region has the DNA TGTGCCAGCTCACCATCCCGTGGGCAGGGGGCAACAGACTACACCTTC.

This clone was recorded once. In DNA form, the CDR3 reads TGTGCCAGCAGCTCATCCAATTTCAGGGTAGAGGAATCACCCCTCCACTTT. This translates into CASSSSNFRVEESPLHF. V usage is TRBV7-8 and J usage is TRBJ1-6, with D possibly TRBD1 on 5 matching bases. The germline V and J ends were trimmed by 4 bases and 10 bases, with 23 bases remaining between them. Per the germline V gene, CDR1 is SGHVS and CDR2 is FQNEAQ. The CDR3 spans 17 residues.

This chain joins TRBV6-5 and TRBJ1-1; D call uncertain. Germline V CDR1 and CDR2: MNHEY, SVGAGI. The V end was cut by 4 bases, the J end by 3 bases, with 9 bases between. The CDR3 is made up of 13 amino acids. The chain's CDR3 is CASSWAVDTEAFF. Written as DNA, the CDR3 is TGTGCCAGCAGTTGGGCAGTCGACACTGAAGCTTTCTTT.

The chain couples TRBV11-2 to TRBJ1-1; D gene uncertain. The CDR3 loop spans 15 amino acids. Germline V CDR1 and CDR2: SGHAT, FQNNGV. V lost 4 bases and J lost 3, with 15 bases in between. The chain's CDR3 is CASSSGDGLHTEAFF. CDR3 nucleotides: TGTGCCAGCAGCTCCGGAGACGGACTCCACACTGAAGCTTTCTTT.

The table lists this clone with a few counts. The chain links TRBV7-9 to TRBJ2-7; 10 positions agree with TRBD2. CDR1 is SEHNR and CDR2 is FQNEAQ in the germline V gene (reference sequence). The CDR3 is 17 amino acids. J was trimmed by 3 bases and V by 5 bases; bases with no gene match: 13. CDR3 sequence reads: CASSTALLAGENYEQYF. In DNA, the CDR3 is TGTGCCAGCAGCACCGCACTTCTAGCGGGAGAAAACTACGAGCAGTACTTC.

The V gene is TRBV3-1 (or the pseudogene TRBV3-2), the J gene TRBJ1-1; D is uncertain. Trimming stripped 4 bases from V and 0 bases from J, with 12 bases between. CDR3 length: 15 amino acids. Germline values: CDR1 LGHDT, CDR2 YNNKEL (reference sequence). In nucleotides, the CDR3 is TGTGCCAGCAGCCCATATCCCGAGGTGAACACTGAAGCTTTCTTT. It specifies CASSPYPEVNTEAFF.

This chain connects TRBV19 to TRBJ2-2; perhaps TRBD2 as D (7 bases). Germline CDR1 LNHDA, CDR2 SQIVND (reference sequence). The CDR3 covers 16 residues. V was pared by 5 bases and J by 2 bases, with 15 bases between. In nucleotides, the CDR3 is TGTGCCAGTAGTCACTTAGGGGGGGCTAACACCGGGGAGCTGTTTTTT. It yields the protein CASSHLGGANTGELFF.

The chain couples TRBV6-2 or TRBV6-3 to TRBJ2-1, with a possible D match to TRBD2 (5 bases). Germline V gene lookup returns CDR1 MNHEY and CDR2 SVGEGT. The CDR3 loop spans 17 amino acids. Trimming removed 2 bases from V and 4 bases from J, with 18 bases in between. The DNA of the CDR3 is TGTGCCAGCAGTTACGAAGGACTCCTACACGATTACAATGAGCAGTTCTTC. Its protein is CASSYEGLLHDYNEQFF.

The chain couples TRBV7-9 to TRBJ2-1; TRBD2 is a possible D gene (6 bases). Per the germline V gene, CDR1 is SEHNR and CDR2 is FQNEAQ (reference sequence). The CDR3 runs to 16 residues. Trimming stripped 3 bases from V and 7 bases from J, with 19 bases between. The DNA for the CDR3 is TGTGCCAGCAGCTTCGCCAGCGGAGGGGTCGCGAATGAGCAGTTCTTC. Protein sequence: CASSFASGGVANEQFF. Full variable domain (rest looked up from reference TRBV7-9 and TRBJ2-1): DTGVSQNPRHKITKRGQNVTFRCDPISEHNRLYWYRQTLGQGPEFLTYFQNEAQLEKSRLLSDRFSAERPKGSFSTLEIQRTEQGDSAMYLCASSFASGGVANEQFFGPGTRLTVL.

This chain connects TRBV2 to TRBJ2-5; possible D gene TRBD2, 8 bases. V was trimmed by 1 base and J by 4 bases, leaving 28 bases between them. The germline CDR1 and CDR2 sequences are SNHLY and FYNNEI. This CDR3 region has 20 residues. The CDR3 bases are TGTGCCAGCAGTGAAGGAAGACAGGGTTTGAGGACTAGCATGGGAGAGACCCAGTACTTC. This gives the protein CASSEGRQGLRTSMGETQYF.